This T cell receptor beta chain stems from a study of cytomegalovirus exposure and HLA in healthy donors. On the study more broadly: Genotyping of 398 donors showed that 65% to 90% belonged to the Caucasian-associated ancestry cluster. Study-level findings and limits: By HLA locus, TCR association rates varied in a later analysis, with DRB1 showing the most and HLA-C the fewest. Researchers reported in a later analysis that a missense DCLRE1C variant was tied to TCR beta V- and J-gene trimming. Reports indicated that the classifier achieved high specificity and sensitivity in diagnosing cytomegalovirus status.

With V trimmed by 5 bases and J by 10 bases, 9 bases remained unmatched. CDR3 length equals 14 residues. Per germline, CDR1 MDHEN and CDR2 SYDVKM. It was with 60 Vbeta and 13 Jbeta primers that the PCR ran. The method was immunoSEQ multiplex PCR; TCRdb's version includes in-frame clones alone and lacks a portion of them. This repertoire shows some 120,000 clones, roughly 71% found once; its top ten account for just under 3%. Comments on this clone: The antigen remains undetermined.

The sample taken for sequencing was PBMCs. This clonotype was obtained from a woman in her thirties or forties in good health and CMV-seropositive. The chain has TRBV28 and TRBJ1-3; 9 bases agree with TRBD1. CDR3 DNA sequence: TGTGCCAGCAGTCGACAGGGGGTGAAATGGACCATATATTTT. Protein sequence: CASSRQGVKWTIYF.